These 16 T cell receptor beta chains were all obtained from the same sample, sequenced in a study of identical twins. Each CDR3 protein gets one entry after TCRdb re-called the 5' RACE reads with MiXCR. The sample includes about 690,000 distinct CDR3 sequences, 21% of them seen just once. The same data also contributed to another study, on T cells expressing NK-cell markers.

The sample was PBMCs. Receptors originate from a woman aged 18 to 35 in good health.

The sample holds one count of this clonotype. The chain carries TRBV7-2 and TRBJ1-1; no clear D. Germline V gene lookup returns CDR1 SGHTA and CDR2 FQGNSA. The CDR3 is made up of 11 amino acids. V lost 4 bases and J lost 6, with 6 bases in between. The CDR3 bases are TGTGCCAGCAGCTACCGGCCTGAAGCTTTCTTT. Its protein is CASSYRPEAFF.

J is TRBJ1-6 and V is TRBV20-1; 9 positions agree with TRBD1. The CDR3 spans 15 residues. Trimming took 2 bases from V and 7 from J; bases not matched to a gene: 6. Germline lookup yields CDR1 DFQATT and CDR2 SNEGSKA (reference sequence). The CDR3 reads CSARTGTGRNSPLHF. The DNA for the CDR3 is TGCAGTGCTAGAACCGGGACAGGGCGAAATTCACCCCTCCACTTT.

This clonotype was picked up a small number of times. This chain connects TRBV6-1 to TRBJ2-1; perhaps D is TRBD1 or TRBD2 (6 bases each). Per germline, CDR1 MNHNS and CDR2 SASEGT. V was trimmed by 5 bases and J by 10 bases, leaving 21 bases between them. The CDR3 spans 15 residues. DNA of the CDR3: TGTGCCAGCAGTCAGGGGAGGCAGTGGGGTCAAGAGCAGTTCTTC. Protein sequence: CASSQGRQWGQEQFF.

The V and J genes are TRBV29-1 and TRBJ1-2, with D possibly TRBD1 on 5 matching bases. The CDR3 is made up of 11 amino acids. V lost 1 base to trimming and J lost 7 bases, with 7 bases between them. The germline gives CDR1 SQVTM, CDR2 ANQGSEA. The CDR3 region has the DNA TGCAGCGTTGAAGGCAGGGCTGGCTACACCTTC. It yields the protein CSVEGRAGYTF.

This chain joins TRBV28 and TRBJ1-1; 7 nucleotides match TRBD1. Trimming took 6 bases from V and 0 from J; bases not matched to a gene: 7. CDR1 and CDR2 (germline): MDHEN, SYDVKM. The CDR3 covers 15 residues. The CDR3, as DNA: TGTGCCAGCAGAGACCACAGGGGATTGAACACTGAAGCTTTCTTT. Its protein is CASRDHRGLNTEAFF.

This clonotype was found a few times. The chain joins TRBV12-3 or TRBV12-4 to TRBJ2-1; 13 bases map to TRBD2. CDR3 length equals 17 residues. Unmatched junction bases numbered 11, after V lost 6 bases and J lost 6 bases. This CDR3 reads CASREPQTSGRSNEQFF. CDR3 coding DNA: TGTGCCAGCAGGGAACCGCAGACTAGCGGGAGGTCCAATGAGCAGTTCTTC.

This clonotype was counted a few times. The rearrangement uses TRBV10-2 and TRBJ1-2; D ambiguous. This CDR3 has 17 amino acids. Looked up from germline, CDR1 is WSHSY and CDR2 is SAAADI. The V and J ends lost 3 bases and 0 bases respectively, with 17 bases between them. CDR3 DNA sequence: TGCGCCAGCAGTGACTCCAACACAAGACCTACTAACTATGGCTACACCTTC. The encoded protein is CASSDSNTRPTNYGYTF.

The chain links TRBV7-2 to TRBJ2-2; D remains unclear. Per germline, CDR1 SGHTA and CDR2 FQGNSA. V was shortened by 5 bases and J by 3 bases, with 13 bases between the two germline ends. This CDR3 region has 15 residues. The CDR3 DNA sequence: TGTGCCAGCAGCCGGTCAAGAAGGGACACCGGGGAGCTGTTTTTT. It codes for CASSRSRRDTGELFF.

This clonotype was seen many times. The chain couples TRBV29-1 to TRBJ2-2, with 9 bases matching TRBD2. V shed 3 bases, J shed 1 base, and the junction held 3 bases outside the gene matches. The CDR3 consists of 15 residues. Germline V lookup: CDR1 SQVTM, CDR2 ANQGSEA. The CDR3 spells CSVEKAGGNTGELFF. In nucleotides, the CDR3 is TGCAGCGTTGAGAAAGCGGGGGGGAACACCGGGGAGCTGTTTTTT.

This clonotype was seen a few times. The chain carries TRBV20-1 and TRBJ2-5, with D maybe TRBD2 (6 bases). CDR3 length equals 15 residues. In germline, CDR1 is DFQATT, CDR2 SNEGSKA (reference sequence). Trimming took off 6 bases at V and 0 bases at J, with 17 bases between the two ends. Written as DNA, the CDR3 is TGCAGTGCCCTCCCTAGCGCCGGGGACCAAGAGACCCAGTACTTC. Amino acid sequence: CSALPSAGDQETQYF.

This chain links TRBV3-1 with TRBJ2-5; D assignment may be TRBD1 or TRBD2 (6 bases each). V was trimmed by 3 bases and J by 5 bases, leaving 10 bases between them. Germline CDR1 is LGHDT and CDR2 is YNNKEL (reference sequence). The CDR3 is 13 residues long. The CDR3 loop is CASSHGGYETQYF. CDR3 nucleotides: TGTGCCAGCAGCCACGGGGGCTACGAGACCCAGTACTTC.

The chain combines TRBV20-1 with TRBJ1-6; a weak D match, TRBD1 (6 bases). The V gene's germline CDR1 is DFQATT and CDR2 SNEGSKA (reference sequence). The CDR3 consists of 12 residues. CDR3 loop: CSGGSPNSPLHF. The DNA of the CDR3 is TGCTCGGGGGGCAGCCCGAATTCACCCCTCCACTTT.

The chain couples TRBV6-5 to TRBJ2-1; 7 bases map to TRBD2. Trimming took 0 bases from V and 5 from J; bases not matched to a gene: 7. This CDR3 is 16 amino acids long. The germline CDR1 and CDR2 sequences are MNHEY and SVGAGI. The CDR3 nucleotides read TGTGCCAGCAGTTACTCAGGTCTAGCGGCGAACAATGAGCAGTTCTTC. Protein: CASSYSGLAANNEQFF.

V and J are TRBV7-6 and TRBJ2-1, with D perhaps TRBD1 (6 bases). Germline loops: CDR1 SGHVS, CDR2 FNYEAQ. There are 14 residues in the CDR3. V shed 5 bases and J shed 5 bases, with 13 bases lying between them. CDR3 nucleotide sequence: TGTGCCAGCAGCCCAGAGACAGGACACAATGAGCAGTTCTTC. Translated, it gives CASSPETGHNEQFF. The full variable domain, in which reference TRBV7-6 and TRBJ2-1 provide the parts outside the CDR3, is GAGVSQSPRYKVTKRGQDVALRCDPISGHVSLYWYRQALGQGPEFLTYFNYEAQQDKSGLPNDRFSAERPEGSISTLTIQRTEQRDSAMYRCASSPETGHNEQFFGPGTRLTVL.

The chain links TRBV3-1 to TRBJ1-6, with D maybe TRBD1 (6 bases). Trimming pared 3 bases from V and 5 bases from J, leaving 17 bases between. The germline gives CDR1 LGHDT, CDR2 YNNKEL (reference sequence). The CDR3 totals 17 residues. CDR3 nucleotide sequence: TGTGCCAGCAGCCACGGGGGCGCAAGTCTCAATAATTCACCCCTCCACTTT. It codes for CASSHGGASLNNSPLHF.

The V call is TRBV12-3 or TRBV12-4, the J call TRBJ1-1; no firm D call. CDR3 size: 13 residues. Trimming took 5 bases from V and 12 from J, leaving 19 bases between them. This CDR3 is CASSPHSLLEPFF. DNA for the CDR3: TGTGCCAGCAGTCCCCACAGCCTACTCGAGCCTTTCTTT.